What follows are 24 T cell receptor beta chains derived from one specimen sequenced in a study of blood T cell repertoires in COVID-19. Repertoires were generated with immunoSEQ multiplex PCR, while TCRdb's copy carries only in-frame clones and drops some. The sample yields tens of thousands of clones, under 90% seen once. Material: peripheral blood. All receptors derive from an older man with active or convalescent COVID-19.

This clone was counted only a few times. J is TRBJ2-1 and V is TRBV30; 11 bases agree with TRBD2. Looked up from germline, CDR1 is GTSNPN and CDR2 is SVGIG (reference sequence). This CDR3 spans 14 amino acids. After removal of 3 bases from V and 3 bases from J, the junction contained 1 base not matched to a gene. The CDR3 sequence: CAWRGLAVYNEQFF. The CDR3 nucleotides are TGTGCCTGGAGGGGACTAGCGGTCTACAATGAGCAGTTCTTC.

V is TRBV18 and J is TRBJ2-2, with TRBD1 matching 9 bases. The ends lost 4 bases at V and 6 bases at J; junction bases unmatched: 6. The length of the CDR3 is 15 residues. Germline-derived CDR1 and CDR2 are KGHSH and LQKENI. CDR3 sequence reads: CASSLGQGSSGELFF. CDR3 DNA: TGTGCCAGCTCACTGGGACAGGGAAGCTCCGGGGAGCTGTTTTTT. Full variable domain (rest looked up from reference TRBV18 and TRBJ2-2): NAGVMQNPRHLVRRRGQEARLRCSPMKGHSHVYWYRQLPEEGLKFMVYLQKENIIDESGMPKERFSAEFPKEGPSILRIQQVVRGDSAAYFCASSLGQGSSGELFFGEGSRLTVL.

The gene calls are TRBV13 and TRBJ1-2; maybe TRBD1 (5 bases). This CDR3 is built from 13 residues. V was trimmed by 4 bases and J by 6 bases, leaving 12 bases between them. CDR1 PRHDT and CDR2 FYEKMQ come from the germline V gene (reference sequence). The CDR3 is CASSWQGYDGYTF. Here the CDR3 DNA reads TGTGCCAGCAGCTGGCAGGGTTACGATGGCTACACCTTC.

The DNA for the CDR3 is TGTGCCAGCAGCGCCAGCGGTTACTCCTACAATGAGCAGTTCTTC. As protein: CASSASGYSYNEQFF. The V call is TRBV9, the J call TRBJ2-1; D is possibly TRBD2 (5 bases). Germline CDR1 SGDLS, CDR2 YYNGEE. There are 15 residues in the CDR3. V lost 3 bases and J 0 bases, leaving 10 bases between the germline ends.

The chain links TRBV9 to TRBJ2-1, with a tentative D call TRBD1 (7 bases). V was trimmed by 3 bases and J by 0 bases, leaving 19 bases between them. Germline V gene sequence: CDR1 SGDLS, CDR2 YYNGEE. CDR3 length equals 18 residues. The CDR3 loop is CASSEGAGSGSSYNEQFF. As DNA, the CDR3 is TGTGCCAGCAGCGAGGGGGCGGGGAGCGGAAGCTCCTACAATGAGCAGTTCTTC.

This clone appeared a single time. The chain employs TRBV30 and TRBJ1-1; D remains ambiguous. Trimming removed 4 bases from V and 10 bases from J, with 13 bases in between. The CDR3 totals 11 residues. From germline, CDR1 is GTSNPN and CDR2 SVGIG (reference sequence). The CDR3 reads CAWNEIGRAFF. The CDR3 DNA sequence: TGTGCCTGGAACGAAATCGGTAGAGCTTTCTTT.

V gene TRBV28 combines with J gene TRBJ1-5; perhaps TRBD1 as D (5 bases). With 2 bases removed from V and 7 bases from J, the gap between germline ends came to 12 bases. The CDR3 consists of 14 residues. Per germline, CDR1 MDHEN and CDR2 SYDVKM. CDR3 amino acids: CASSLAAGIQPQHF. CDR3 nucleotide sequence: TGTGCCAGCAGTTTAGCGGCAGGGATCCAGCCCCAGCATTTT.

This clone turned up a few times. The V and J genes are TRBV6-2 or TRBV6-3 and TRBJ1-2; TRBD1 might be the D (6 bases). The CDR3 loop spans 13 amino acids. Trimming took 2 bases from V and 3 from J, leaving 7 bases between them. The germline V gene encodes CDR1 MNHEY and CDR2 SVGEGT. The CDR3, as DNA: TGTGCCAGCAGTTACGGACAGCACTATGGCTACACCTTC. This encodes CASSYGQHYGYTF.

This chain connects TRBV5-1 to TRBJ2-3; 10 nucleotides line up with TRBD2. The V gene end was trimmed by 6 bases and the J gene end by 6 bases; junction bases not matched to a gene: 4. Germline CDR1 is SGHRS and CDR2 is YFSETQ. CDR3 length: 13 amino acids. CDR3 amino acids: CASTSGSGDTQYF. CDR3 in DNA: TGCGCCAGCACTAGCGGGAGTGGGGATACGCAGTATTTT. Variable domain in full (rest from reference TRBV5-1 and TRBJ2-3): KAGVTQTPRYLIKTRGQQVTLSCSPISGHRSVSWYQQTPGQGLQFLFEYFSETQRNKGNFPGRFSGRQFSNSRSEMNVSTLELGDSALYLCASTSGSGDTQYFGPGTRLTVL.

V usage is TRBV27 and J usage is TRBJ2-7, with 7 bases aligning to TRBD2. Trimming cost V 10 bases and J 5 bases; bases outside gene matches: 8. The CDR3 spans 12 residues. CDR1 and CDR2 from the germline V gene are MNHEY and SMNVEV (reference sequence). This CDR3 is CATGGIPHEQYF. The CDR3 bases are TGTGCCACCGGGGGGATTCCCCACGAGCAGTACTTC.

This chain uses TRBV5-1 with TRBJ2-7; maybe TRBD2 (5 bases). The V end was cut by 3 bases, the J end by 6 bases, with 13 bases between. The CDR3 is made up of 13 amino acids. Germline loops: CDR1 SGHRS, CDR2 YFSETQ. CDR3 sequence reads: CASSSVREAEQYF. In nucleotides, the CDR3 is TGCGCCAGCAGCTCCGTACGGGAAGCCGAGCAGTACTTC. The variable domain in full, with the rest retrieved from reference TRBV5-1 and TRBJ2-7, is KAGVTQTPRYLIKTRGQQVTLSCSPISGHRSVSWYQQTPGQGLQFLFEYFSETQRNKGNFPGRFSGRQFSNSRSEMNVSTLELGDSALYLCASSSVREAEQYFGPGTRLTVT.

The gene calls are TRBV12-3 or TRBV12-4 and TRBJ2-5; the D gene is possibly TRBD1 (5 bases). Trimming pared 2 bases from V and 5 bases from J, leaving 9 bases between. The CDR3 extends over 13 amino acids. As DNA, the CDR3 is TGTGCCAGCAGTTTATCAGGGCGGGAGACCCAGTACTTC. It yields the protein CASSLSGRETQYF.

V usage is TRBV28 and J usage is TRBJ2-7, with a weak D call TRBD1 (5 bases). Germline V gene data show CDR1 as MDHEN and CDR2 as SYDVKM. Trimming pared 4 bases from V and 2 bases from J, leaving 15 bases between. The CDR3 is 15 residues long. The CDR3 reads CASSYPGRATYEQYF. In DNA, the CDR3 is TGTGCCAGCAGTTACCCAGGGCGAGCGACCTACGAGCAGTACTTC.

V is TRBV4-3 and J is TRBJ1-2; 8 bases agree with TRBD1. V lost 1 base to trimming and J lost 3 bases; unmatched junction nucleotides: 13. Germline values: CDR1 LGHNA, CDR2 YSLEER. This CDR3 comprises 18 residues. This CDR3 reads CASSQGLGTGSSHYGYTF. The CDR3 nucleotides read TGCGCCAGCAGCCAAGGATTAGGGACAGGTAGCAGTCACTATGGCTACACCTTC.

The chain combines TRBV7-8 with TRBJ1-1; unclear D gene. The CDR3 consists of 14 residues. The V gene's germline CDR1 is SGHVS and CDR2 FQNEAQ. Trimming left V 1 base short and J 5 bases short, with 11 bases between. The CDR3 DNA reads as TGTGCCAGCAGCTTAGGGGCGTTTGGGACTGAAGCTTTCTTT. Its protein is CASSLGAFGTEAFF.

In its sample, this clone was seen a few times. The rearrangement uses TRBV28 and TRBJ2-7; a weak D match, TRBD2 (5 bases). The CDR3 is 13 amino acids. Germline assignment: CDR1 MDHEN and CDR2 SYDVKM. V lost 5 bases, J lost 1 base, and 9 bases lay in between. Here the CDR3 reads CASSGGPSYEQYF. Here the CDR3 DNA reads TGTGCCAGCAGTGGCGGGCCTTCCTACGAGCAGTACTTC.

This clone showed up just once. The CDR3 loop is CAWNGQGGSPLHF. The CDR3 nucleotides read TGTGCCTGGAATGGGCAGGGAGGTTCACCCCTCCACTTT. This chain connects TRBV30 to TRBJ1-6, with a possible D match to TRBD1 (5 bases). The CDR3 sequence is 13 residues long. With 4 bases removed from V and 9 bases from J, the gap between germline ends came to 13 bases. CDR1 GTSNPN and CDR2 SVGIG come from the germline V gene (reference sequence).

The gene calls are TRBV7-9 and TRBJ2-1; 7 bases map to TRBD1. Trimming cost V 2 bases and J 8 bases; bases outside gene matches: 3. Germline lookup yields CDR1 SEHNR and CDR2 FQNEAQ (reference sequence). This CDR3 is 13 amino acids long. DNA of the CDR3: TGTGCCAGCAGCTTACGGACAGGAGATGAGCAGTTCTTC. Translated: CASSLRTGDEQFF. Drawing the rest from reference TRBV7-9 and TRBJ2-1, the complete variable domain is DTGVSQNPRHKITKRGQNVTFRCDPISEHNRLYWYRQTLGQGPEFLTYFQNEAQLEKSRLLSDRFSAERPKGSFSTLEIQRTEQGDSAMYLCASSLRTGDEQFFGPGTRLTVL.

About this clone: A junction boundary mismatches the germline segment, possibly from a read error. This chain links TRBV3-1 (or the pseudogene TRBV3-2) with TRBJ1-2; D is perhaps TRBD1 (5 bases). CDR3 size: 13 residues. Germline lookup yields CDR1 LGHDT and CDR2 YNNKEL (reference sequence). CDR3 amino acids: CASSEDRNYGYTF. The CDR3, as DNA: TGTGCCAGCAGCGAAGACAGAAACTATGGCTACACCTTC.

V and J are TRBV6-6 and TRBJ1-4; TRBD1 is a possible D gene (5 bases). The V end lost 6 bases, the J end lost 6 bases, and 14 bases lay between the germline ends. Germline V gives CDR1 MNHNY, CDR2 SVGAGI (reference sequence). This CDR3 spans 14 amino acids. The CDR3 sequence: CASRSMTEDEKLFF. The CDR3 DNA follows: TGTGCCAGCAGGTCAATGACAGAAGATGAAAAACTGTTTTTT.

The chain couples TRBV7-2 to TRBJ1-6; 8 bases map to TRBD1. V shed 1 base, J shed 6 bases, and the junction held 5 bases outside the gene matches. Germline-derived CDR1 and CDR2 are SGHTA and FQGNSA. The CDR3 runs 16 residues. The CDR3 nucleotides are TGTGCCAGCAGCTTAGTCGACAGGGGCTTTAATTCACCCCTCCACTTT. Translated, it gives CASSLVDRGFNSPLHF.

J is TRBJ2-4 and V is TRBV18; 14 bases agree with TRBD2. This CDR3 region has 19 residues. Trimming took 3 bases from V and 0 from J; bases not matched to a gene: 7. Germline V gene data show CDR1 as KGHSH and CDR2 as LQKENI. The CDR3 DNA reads TGTGCCAGCTCACCTGGACTAGCGGGAGGCAGTCTAGCCAAAAACATTCAGTACTTC. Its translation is CASSPGLAGGSLAKNIQYF. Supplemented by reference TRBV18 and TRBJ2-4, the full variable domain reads NAGVMQNPRHLVRRRGQEARLRCSPMKGHSHVYWYRQLPEEGLKFMVYLQKENIIDESGMPKERFSAEFPKEGPSILRIQQVVRGDSAAYFCASSPGLAGGSLAKNIQYFGAGTRLSVL.

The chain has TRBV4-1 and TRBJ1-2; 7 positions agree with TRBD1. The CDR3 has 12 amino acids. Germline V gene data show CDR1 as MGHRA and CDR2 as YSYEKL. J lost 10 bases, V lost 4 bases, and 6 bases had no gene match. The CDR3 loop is CASSRYTGDYTF. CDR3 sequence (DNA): TGCGCCAGCAGCCGATACACAGGGGACTACACCTTC.

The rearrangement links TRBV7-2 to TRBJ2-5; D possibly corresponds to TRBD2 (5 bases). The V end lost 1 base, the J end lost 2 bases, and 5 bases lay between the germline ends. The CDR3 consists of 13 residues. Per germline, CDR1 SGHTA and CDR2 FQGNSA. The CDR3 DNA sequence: TGTGCCAGCAGCTTAGGCGGGCAAGAGACCCAGTACTTC. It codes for CASSLGGQETQYF.